Sequencing of this T cell receptor beta chain was carried out in a study of response to subunit inactivated influenza vaccine. TCRdb processed the RT-PCR reads anew with MiXCR; each CDR3 protein has one entry. The table shows about 650,000 distinct CDR3 sequences, with about 15% occurring only once. V dropped 1 base and J dropped 2 bases, with 10 bases sitting between them. CDR1 is GTSNPN and CDR2 is SVGIG in the germline V gene (reference sequence). This CDR3 has 14 residues. The material was PBMCs from blood, obtained around 15 days before vaccination. The clonotype comes from a man aged 45-65 years who received an inactivated influenza vaccine. This chain connects TRBV30 to TRBJ2-3; D uncertain. CDR3 bases: TGTGCCTGGAGTGCGTGGGGATACACAGATACGCAGTATTTT. Its protein product is CAWSAWGYTDTQYF.